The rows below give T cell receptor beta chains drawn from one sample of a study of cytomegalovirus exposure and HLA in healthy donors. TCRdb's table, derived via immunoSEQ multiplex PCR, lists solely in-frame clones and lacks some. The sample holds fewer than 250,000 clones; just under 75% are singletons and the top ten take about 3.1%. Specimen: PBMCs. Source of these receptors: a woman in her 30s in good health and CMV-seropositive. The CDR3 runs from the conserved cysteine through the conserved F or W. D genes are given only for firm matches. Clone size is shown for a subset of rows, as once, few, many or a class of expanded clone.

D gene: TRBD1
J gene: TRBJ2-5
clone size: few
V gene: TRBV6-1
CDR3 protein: CASSTSGGWETQYF
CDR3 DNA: TGTGCCAGCAGTACCTCAGGGGGCTGGGAGACCCAGTACTTC

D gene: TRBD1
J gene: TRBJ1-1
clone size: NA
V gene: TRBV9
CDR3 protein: CASSARQGLNTEAFF
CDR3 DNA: TGTGCCAGCAGCGCCCGACAGGGATTGAACACTGAAGCTTTCTTT

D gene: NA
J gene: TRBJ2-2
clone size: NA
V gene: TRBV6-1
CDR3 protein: CASSEYIGELFF
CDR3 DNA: TGTGCCAGCAGTGAATATATCGGGGAGCTGTTTTTT

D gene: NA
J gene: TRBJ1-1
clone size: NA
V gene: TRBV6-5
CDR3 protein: CASSYSEGREAFF
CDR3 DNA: TGTGCCAGCAGTTACTCGGAGGGACGCGAAGCTTTCTTT

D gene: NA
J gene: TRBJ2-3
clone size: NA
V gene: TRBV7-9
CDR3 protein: CASSRGGAPDTQYF
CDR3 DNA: TGTGCCAGCAGCCGTGGAGGGGCCCCAGATACGCAGTATTTT

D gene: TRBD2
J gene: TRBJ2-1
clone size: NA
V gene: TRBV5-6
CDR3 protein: CASSLTLAGETSYNEQFF
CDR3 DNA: TGTGCCAGCAGCTTGACACTAGCGGGAGAGACCTCCTACAATGAGCAGTTCTTC

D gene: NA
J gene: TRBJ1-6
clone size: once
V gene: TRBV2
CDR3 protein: CALHNRDSPLHF
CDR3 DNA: TGTGCCCTCCATAACAGGGATTCACCCCTCCACTTT

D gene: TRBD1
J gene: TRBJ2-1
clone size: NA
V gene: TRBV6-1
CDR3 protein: CASSEGTGNVNEQFF
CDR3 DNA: TGTGCCAGCAGTGAAGGGACAGGGAATGTCAATGAGCAGTTCTTC

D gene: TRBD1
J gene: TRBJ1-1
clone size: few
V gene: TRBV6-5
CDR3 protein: CASSSDRGRTEAFF
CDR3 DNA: TGTGCCAGCAGTTCGGACAGGGGCAGGACTGAAGCTTTCTTT

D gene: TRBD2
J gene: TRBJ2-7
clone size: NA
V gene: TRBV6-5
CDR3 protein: CASSYGREYEQYF
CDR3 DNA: TGTGCCAGCAGTTACGGGCGGGAGTACGAGCAGTACTTC

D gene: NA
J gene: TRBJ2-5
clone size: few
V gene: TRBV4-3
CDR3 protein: CASSQGDQGIETQYF
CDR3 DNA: TGCGCCAGCAGCCAAGGGGATCAGGGAATAGAGACCCAGTACTTC

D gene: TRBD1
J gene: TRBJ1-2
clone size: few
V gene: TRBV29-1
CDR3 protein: CSVEAGGFGYTF
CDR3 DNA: TGCAGCGTTGAGGCAGGGGGCTTTGGCTACACCTTC

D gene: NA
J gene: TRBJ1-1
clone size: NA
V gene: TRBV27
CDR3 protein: CASSLLRGTGEAFF
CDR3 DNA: TGTGCCAGCAGCCTTCTCAGGGGTACGGGTGAAGCTTTCTTT

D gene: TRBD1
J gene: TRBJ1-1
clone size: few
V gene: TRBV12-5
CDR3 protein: CASDRDRGNTEAFF
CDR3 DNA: TGTGCTAGTGACCGGGACAGGGGGAACACTGAAGCTTTCTTT

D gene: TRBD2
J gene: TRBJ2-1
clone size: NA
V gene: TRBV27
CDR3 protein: CASTRTSGSSYNEQFF
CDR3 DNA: TGTGCCAGCACCCGGACTAGCGGGAGCTCCTACAATGAGCAGTTCTTC

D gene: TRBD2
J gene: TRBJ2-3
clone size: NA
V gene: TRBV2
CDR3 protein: CASGRELTSDTQYF
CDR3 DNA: TGTGCCAGCGGGCGGGAGTTAACGTCAGATACGCAGTATTTT

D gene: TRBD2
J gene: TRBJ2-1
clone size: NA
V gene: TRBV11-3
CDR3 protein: CASSLVPTSVQFF
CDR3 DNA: TGTGCCAGCAGCTTAGTCCCTACTAGCGTCCAGTTCTTC

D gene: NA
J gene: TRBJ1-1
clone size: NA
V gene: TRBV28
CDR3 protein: CASRRGGLNAEAFF
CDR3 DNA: TGTGCCAGCCGAAGGGGCGGCCTCAACGCTGAAGCTTTCTTT

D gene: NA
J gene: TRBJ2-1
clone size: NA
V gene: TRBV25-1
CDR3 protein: CASSEFSGGIGDNEQFF
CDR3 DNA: TGTGCCAGCAGTGAATTTTCAGGGGGGATAGGCGACAATGAGCAGTTCTTC

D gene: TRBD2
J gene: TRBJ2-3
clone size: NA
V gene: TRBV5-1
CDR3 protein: CASSLEAGARDTQYF
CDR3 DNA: TGCGCCAGCAGCTTGGAGGCGGGAGCGCGAGATACGCAGTATTTT

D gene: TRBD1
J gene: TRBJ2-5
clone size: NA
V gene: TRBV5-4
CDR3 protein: CASSWATGSETQYF
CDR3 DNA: TGTGCCAGCAGCTGGGCGACAGGGTCGGAGACCCAGTACTTC

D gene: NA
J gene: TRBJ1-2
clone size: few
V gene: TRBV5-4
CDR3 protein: CASSPEANYGYTF
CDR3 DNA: TGTGCCAGCAGCCCGGAGGCTAACTATGGCTACACCTTC

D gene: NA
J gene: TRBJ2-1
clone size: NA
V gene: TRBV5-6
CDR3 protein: CASSLALAPTVNEQFF
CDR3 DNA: TGTGCCAGCAGCTTGGCGCTAGCCCCGACGGTGAATGAGCAGTTCTTC

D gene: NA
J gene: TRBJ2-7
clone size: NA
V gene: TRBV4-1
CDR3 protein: CASSQVRDYEQYF
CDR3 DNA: TGCGCCAGCAGCCAAGTCAGGGACTACGAGCAGTACTTC

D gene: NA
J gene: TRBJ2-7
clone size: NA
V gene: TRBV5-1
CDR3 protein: CASSLAGGEQYF
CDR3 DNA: TGCGCCAGCAGCTTGGCGGGTGGCGAGCAGTACTTC

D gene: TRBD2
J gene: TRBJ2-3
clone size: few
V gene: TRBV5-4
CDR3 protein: CASSPTSGRVPSTDTQYF
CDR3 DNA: TGTGCCAGCAGCCCGACTAGCGGGAGGGTCCCTAGCACAGATACGCAGTATTTT

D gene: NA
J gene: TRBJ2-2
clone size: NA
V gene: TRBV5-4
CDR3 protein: CASSLGGVGELFF
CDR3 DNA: TGTGCCAGCAGCTTGGGGGGAGTCGGGGAGCTGTTTTTT

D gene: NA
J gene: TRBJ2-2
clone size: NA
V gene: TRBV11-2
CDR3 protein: CASTEGLLGTGELFF
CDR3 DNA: TGTGCCAGCACCGAGGGCCTACTAGGCACCGGGGAGCTGTTTTTT

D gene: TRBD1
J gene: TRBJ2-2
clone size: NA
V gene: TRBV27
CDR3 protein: CASSPLGTGNTGELFF
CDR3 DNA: TGTGCCAGCAGTCCGCTAGGGACAGGGAACACCGGGGAGCTGTTTTTT

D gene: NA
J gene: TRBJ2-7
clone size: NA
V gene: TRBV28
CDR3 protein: CASSRPTGGAYEQYF
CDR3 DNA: TGTGCCAGCAGTCGCCCGACCGGGGGAGCCTACGAGCAGTACTTC